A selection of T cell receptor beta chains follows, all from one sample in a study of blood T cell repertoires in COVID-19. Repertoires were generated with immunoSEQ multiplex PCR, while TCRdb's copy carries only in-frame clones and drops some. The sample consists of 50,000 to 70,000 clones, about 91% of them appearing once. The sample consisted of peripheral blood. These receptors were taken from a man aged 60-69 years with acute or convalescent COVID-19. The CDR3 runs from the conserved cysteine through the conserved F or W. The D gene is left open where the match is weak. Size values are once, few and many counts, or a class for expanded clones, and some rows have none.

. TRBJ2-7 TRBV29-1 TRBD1 TGCAGCGTCGATAGGACAGGGGGCGAGCAGTACTTC CSVDRTGGEQYF
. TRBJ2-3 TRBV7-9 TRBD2 TGTGCCAGCAGCTGGGGGACTAGCGGGAGTTCGGCAGATACGCAGTATTTT CASSWGTSGSSADTQYF
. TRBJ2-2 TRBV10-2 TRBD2 TGCGCCAGCAGTGACCCTATAGCGGGAGTGAACACCGGGGAGCTGTTTTTT CASSDPIAGVNTGELFF
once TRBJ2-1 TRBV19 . TGTGCCAGTAGTAGCGGCAGAGGCCTGGATCAGTTCTTC CASSSGRGLDQFF
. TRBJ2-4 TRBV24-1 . TGTGCCACCAGTGGTCGGGGGATGATCAGAAACATTCAGTACTTC CATSGRGMIRNIQYF
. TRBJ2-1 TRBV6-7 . TGTGCCCGACGACAGGTGTTGAGCTCCTACAATGAGCAGTTCTTC CARRQVLSSYNEQFF
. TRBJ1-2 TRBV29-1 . TGCAGCGTTATCACTCCCAATTATGGCTACACCTTC CSVITPNYGYTF
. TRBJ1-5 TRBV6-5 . TGTGCCAGCAGTACAGAGTATAGCAATCAGCCCCAGCATTTT CASSTEYSNQPQHF
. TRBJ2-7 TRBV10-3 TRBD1 TGTGCCATCAGTACCTCCGGGACAGACTACGAGCAGTACTTC CAISTSGTDYEQYF
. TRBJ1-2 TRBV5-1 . TGCGCCAGCAGCTTGGGGCAGGGGCCCTATGGCTACACCTTC CASSLGQGPYGYTF
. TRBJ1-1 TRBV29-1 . TGCAGCGCGGCCAGTAACACTGAAGCTTTCTTT CSAASNTEAFF
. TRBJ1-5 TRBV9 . TGTGCCAGCAGCGCAACAGGTAGCAATCAGCCCCAGCATTTT CASSATGSNQPQHF
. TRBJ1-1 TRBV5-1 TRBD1 TGCGCCAGTGTCCGGGACAGGGAGGACACTGAAGCTTTCTTT CASVRDREDTEAFF
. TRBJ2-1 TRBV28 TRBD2 TGTGCCAGCAGCCCAAAAGGACTAGCGGGAGGAAGGGATGAGCAGTTCTTC CASSPKGLAGGRDEQFF
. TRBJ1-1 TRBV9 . TGTGCCAGCAGCGTAGTGGCCGACTCATCGCCTGAAGCTTTCTTT CASSVVADSSPEAFF
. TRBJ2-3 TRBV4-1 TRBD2 TGCGCCAGCAGCCAACCTGGGACTAGCGGGAGGCTAGGGGATACGCAGTATTTT CASSQPGTSGRLGDTQYF
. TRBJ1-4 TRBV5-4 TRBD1 TGTGCCAGCAGCCCCGACAGGGGCCAAGGGATGGAAAAACTGTTTTTT CASSPDRGQGMEKLFF
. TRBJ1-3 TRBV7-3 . TGTGCCAGCAGCTTGGGAGGGTCTGGAAACACCATATATTTT CASSLGGSGNTIYF
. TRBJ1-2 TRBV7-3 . TGTGCCAGCAGCTTAACGGGGGAGGGCTATGGCTACACCTTC CASSLTGEGYGYTF
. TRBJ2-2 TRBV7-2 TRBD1 TGTGCCAGCAGCTCCCAGACAGGGTTTCTTACCGGGGAGCTGTTTTTT CASSSQTGFLTGELFF
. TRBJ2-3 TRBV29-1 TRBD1 TGCAGCGTTGAAGATGTAGGGACAGAAACGACCAGCACAGATACGCAGTATTTT CSVEDVGTETTSTDTQYF
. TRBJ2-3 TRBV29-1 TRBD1 TGCAGCGTGGGAGGGGACAGGGGAACAGATACGCAGTATTTT CSVGGDRGTDTQYF
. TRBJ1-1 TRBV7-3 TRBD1 TGTGCCAGCAGCCAACAGGGGCCCGGCACTGAAGCTTTCTTT CASSQQGPGTEAFF
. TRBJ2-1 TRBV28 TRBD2 TGTGCCAGCAGTCCCCTAGCGGGGCAGGCAGATGAGCAGTTCTTC CASSPLAGQADEQFF
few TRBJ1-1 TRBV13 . TGTGCCAGCAGCTTAGGCATGAGCTTTGAAGCTTTCTTT CASSLGMSFEAFF
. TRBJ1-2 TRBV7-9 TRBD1 TGTGCCAGCAGTCCAGACAGGGGGCGTTCTGATGGCTACACCTTC CASSPDRGRSDGYTF
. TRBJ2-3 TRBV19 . TGTGCCAGTACCGAAGGAGGGTCTGGGACAGATACGCAGTATTTT CASTEGGSGTDTQYF